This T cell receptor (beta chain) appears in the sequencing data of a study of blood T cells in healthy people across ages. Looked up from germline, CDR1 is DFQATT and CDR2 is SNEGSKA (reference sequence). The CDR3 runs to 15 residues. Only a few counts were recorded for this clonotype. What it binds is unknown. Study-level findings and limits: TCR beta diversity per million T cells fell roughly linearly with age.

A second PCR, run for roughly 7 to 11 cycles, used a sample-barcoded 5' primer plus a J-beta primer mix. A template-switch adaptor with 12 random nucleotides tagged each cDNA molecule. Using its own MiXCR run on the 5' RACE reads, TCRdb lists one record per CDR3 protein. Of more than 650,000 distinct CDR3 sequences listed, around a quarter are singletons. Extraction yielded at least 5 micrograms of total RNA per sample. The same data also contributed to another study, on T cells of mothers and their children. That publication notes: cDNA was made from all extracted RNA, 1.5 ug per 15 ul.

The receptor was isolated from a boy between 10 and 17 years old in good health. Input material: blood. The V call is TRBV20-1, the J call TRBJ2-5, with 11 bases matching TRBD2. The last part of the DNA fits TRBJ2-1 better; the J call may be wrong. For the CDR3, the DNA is TGCAGTGCTAGAGATAGCGGGGGGGAGTTATGGGAGCAGTTCTTC. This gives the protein CSARDSGGELWEQFF.